The following is a T cell receptor (beta chain) sequence with its context. The source of the sample is a study of cytomegalovirus exposure and HLA in healthy donors. V was clipped by 2 bases and J by 5 bases; unmatched bases: 12. The CDR3 consists of 17 residues. CDR1 and CDR2 from the germline V gene are LGHNA and YSLEER. Vbeta (60) and Jbeta (13) primers were used in the PCR. Measured with immunoSEQ multiplex PCR; TCRdb has only the in-frame clones, and not every one. There are 87,000 or so clones in the sample, with approximately 15% held by the top ten. This chain connects TRBV4-3 to TRBJ2-3, with 8 bases lining up with TRBD1. The sequence was collected from a man aged 50-60 years in good health and CMV-seropositive. Sequencing used PBMCs. The CDR3 coding sequence is TGCGCCAGCAGCCAACACGCGCTGACAGGGGCTAGAGATACGCAGTATTTT. Translation gives CASSQHALTGARDTQYF.